The sequence of this T cell receptor (beta chain) was determined in a study of blood T cell repertoires in COVID-19 (dated by TCRdb to about 2020). Turning to the overall study: Samples from collaborators originated in the United States, Italy and Spain and spanned both the acute and convalescent phases of COVID-19. The prospective study material was composed of cDNA or gDNA derived from T cells, B-cell-depleted T cells, or PBMCs. Subjects who had been exposed to COVID-19, were actively infected with it, or had recovered from it provided the deeply sampled blood TCRbeta repertoires that made up the dataset. The repertoires were made available in a free public database intended to serve as a resource for research on the immune response to SARS-CoV-2. The samples were drawn from the first 160 participants of the ongoing ImmuneRACE study and from 1,254 subjects provided by 6 global collaborators. Nearly every sample came with metadata listing a de-identified subject ID, COVID-19 status, age in years and sex. Where HLA class I and class II types were available, the types were taken from metadata supplied by the sample provider, not from assay-based typing.

The CDR3 contains 16 residues, cysteine and phenylalanine counted. This entry keeps only the CDR3 DNA: 48 bases, framed from base 1. CDR1 and CDR2, looked up from the germline V gene (reference sequence), are MNHEY and SMNVEV. The trim is 6 bases for V and 4 bases for J, with a gap of 22 bases between the germline ends. A note on this clone: Its antigen specificity is not known. No base qualities exist here, and no much larger clone lies one base off it.

Beyond this particular receptor, the publication reports: Clinical and demographic metadata were provided uncurated, with the amount varying by source and participant.

Collaborating institutions collected whole blood in K2EDTA tubes following their own protocols. Collaborator samples were shipped for TCRbeta analysis as frozen whole blood, isolated PBMCs, or DNA extracted from either sample type. TCRbeta CDR3 regions were amplified from genomic DNA using the immunoSEQ Assay, a bias-controlled multiplex PCR. The source study handled its data this way. The number of nucleated cells in each sample was estimated from the amplification of reference gene primers within the assay. To quantify the absolute abundance of each unique TCRbeta CDR3 rearrangement, sequence reads were collapsed and filtered. For each sample, productive Simpson clonality was calculated by taking the square root of Simpson's diversity index across productive rearrangements. Here the immuneACCESS table is served through TCRdb, limited to in-frame sequences with V and J called. Missing clones are a known gap in these copies; in checked studies unresolved V genes cover under half, and the rest lacks a known reason. D and trimming come from the DNA, and the V and J calls and clone size come from that table. The sample table records over 350,000 clones; 75% to 90% of these occur just once. The ten largest clonotypes hold about 1.5% of the sample.

The chain couples TRBV27 to TRBJ2-7; the D gene is possibly TRBD1, with 6 bases matching. The sequence was collected from a woman in her 30s with active or convalescent COVID-19. The sequencing sample was made of peripheral blood. For the CDR3, the sequence is CASSLQGPPTLYEQYF. The DNA reads as follows: TGTGCCAGCAGCCTACAGGGCCCACCAACACTATACGAGCAGTACTTC.